The clone carrying this T cell receptor (beta chain) was seen only a few times. Its antigen is not known. V lost 3 bases and J 3 bases, leaving 8 bases between the germline ends. Per the germline V gene, CDR1 is DFQATT and CDR2 is SNEGSKA (reference sequence). The CDR3 spans 12 residues. The record originates from a study of T-cell reconstitution after alpha-beta-depleted transplantation in children. Study-level findings and limits: About two months after transplant, alpha-beta T cells reportedly came from several hundred expanded graft clones. Most T-cell counts and diversity one year after the transplant came from T cells that were newly produced. Surviving recipient T cells and intrathymic progenitors accounted for some patients' high TCRbeta diversity at day 60.

Molecular barcoding with unique molecular identifiers was used for the TCRbeta library. MiXCR, applied by TCRdb to the PCR reads, yields one record per CDR3 protein. The repertoire has about 250,000 distinct CDR3 sequences, under 30% of them found once; the top ten carry about 5%. The sample was PBMCs, mostly from graft donor cells, taken 360 days after TCRalphabeta/CD19-depleted stem cell transplant. This chain joins TRBV20-1 and TRBJ1-2; D possibly corresponds to TRBD1 (5 bases). The receptor's source is a female patient aged 2-9 years who had a stem cell transplant for congenital amegakaryocytic thrombocytopenia, so the T cells may come from the graft donor. The CDR3 reads CSASRDDYGYTF. In nucleotides, the CDR3 is TGCAGTGCTAGTAGGGACGACTATGGCTACACCTTC.